This T cell receptor (beta chain) was identified in a study of T cells and Merkel cell carcinoma outcomes. Profiled with immunoSEQ multiplex PCR; TCRdb holds only in-frame clones, not every one. The table records 13,000 to 15,000 clones, roughly 89% of them present only once. This clone was counted a single time. V dropped 4 bases and J dropped 0; count of bases not matched to a gene: 7. The germline V gene has CDR1 SGDLS and CDR2 YYNGEE. The CDR3 loop spans 16 amino acids. The chain recombines TRBV9 with TRBJ2-7; the match to TRBD2 covers 10 bases. The sequencing sample was made of tumor tissue from Merkel cell carcinoma. The sequence came from a human donor with Merkel cell carcinoma. This CDR3 is CASSPGTSESSYEQYF. In DNA form, the CDR3 reads TGTGCCAGCAGCCCAGGGACTAGCGAGAGCTCCTACGAGCAGTACTTC. Supplemented by reference TRBV9 and TRBJ2-7, the full variable domain reads DSGVTQTPKHLITATGQRVTLRCSPRSGDLSVYWYQQSLDQGLQFLIQYYNGEERAKGNILERFSAQQFPDLHSELNLSSLELGDSALYFCASSPGTSESSYEQYFGPGTRLTVT.